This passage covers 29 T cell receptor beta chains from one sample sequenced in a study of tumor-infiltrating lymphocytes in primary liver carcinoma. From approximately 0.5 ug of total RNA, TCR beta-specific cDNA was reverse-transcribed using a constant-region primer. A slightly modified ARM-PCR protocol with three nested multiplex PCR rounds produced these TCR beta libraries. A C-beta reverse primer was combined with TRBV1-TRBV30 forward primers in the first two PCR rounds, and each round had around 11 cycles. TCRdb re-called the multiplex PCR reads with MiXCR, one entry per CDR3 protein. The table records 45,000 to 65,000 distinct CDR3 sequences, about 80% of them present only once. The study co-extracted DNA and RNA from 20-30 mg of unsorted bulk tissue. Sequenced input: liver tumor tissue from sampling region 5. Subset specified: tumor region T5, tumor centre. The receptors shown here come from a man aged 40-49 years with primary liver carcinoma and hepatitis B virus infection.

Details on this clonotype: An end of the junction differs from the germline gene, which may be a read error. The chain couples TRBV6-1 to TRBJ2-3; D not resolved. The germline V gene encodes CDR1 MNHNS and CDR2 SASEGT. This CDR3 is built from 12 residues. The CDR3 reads CANKSSTDTRYF. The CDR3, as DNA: TGTGCCAACAAGTCCAGCACAGATACGCGGTATTTT.

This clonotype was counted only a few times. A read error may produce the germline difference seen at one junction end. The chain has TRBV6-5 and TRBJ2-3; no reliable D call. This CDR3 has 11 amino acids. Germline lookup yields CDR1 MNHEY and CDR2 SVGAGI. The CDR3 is CTSGEWDTQYF. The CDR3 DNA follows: TGTACCAGTGGTGAATGGGATACACAGTATTTT.

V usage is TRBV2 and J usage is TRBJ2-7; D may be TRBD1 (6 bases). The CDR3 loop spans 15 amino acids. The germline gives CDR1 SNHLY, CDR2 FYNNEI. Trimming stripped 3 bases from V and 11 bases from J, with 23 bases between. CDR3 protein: CASSEPRGIDNEEYF. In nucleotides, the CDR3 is TGTGCCAGCAGTGAGCCCAGGGGAATCGACAATGAGGAGTACTTC.

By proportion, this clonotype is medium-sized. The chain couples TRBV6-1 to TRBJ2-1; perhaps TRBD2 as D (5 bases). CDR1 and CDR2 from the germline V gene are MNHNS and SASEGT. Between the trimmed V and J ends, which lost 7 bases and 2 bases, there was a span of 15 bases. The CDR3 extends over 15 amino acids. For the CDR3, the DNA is TGTGCCAGCACCCTGGAGCGGCACACCTACAATGAGCAGTTCTTC. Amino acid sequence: CASTLERHTYNEQFF.

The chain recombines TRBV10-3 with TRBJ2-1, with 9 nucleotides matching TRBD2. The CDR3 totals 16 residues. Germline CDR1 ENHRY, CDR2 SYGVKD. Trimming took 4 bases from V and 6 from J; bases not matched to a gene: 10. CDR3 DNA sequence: TGTGCCATCAGTGTAGATAGCGGGAGCCCACTCAATGAGCAGTTCTTC. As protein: CAISVDSGSPLNEQFF.

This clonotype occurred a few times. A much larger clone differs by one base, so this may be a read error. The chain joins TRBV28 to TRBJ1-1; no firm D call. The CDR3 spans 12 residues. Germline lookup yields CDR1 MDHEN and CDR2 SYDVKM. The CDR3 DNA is TGTGCCAGCAGTTTATCAATCGGTGAAACTTTCTTT. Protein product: CASSLSIGETFF.

The CDR3 is CASRIQADGTEAFF. DNA for the CDR3: TGTGCCAGTCGAATACAGGCGGACGGGACTGAAGCTTTCTTT. The chain carries TRBV19 and TRBJ1-1; D is perhaps TRBD1 (5 bases). In germline, CDR1 is LNHDA, CDR2 SQIVND (reference sequence). CDR3 size: 14 residues. Trimming took off 8 bases at V and 5 bases at J, with 18 bases between the two ends.

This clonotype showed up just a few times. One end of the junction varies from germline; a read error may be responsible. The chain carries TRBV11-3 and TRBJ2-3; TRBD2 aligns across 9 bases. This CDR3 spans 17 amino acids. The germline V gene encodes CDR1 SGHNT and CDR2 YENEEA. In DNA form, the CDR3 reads TGTGTCAGCAGCGCGGCGCGGGGGGGAACTAGCACAGATACGCAGTATTTT. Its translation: CVSSAARGGTSTDTQYF.

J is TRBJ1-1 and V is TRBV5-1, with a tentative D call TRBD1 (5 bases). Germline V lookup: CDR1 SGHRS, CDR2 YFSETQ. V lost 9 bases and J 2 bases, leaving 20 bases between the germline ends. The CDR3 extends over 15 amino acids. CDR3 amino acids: CANSALAGSNTEAFF. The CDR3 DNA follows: TGCGCCAATAGCGCCTTGGCAGGGAGCAACACTGAAGCTTTCTTT.

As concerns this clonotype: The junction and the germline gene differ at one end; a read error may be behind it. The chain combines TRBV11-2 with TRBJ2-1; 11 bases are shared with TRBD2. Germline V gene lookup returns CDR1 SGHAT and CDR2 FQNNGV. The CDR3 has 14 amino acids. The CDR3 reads CASNQTSGTGEQLF. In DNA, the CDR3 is TGTGCCAGCAACCAGACTAGCGGGACGGGTGAGCAGTTATTC.

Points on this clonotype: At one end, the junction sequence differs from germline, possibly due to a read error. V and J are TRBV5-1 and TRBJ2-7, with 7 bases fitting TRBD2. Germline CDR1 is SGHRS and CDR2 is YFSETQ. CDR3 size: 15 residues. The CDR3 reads CTSSFSGCPNYEQYF. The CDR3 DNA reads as TGCACCAGCAGCTTTAGCGGGTGCCCCAACTACGAGCAGTACTTC.

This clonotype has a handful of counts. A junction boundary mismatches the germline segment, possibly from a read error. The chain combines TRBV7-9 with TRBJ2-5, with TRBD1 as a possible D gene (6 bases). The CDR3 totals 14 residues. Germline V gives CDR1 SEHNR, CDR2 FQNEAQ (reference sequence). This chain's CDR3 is CTSNIGGIQETQYF. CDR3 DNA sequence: TGTACCAGCAACATAGGGGGTATCCAAGAGACCCAGTACTTC.

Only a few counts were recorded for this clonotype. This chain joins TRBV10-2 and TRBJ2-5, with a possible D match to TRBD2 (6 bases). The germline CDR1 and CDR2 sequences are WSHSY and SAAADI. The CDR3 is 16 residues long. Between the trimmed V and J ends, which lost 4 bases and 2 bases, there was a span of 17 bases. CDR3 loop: CASSAGSLAAQETQYF. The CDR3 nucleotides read TGCGCCAGCAGTGCTGGGTCACTAGCAGCTCAAGAGACCCAGTACTTC.

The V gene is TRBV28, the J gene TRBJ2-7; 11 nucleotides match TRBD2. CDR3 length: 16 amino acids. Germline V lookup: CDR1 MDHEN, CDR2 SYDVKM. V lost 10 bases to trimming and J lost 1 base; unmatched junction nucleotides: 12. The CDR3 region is CAIGPRTSGLSYEQYF. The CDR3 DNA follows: TGTGCCATCGGCCCAAGGACTAGCGGGCTTTCCTACGAGCAGTACTTC.

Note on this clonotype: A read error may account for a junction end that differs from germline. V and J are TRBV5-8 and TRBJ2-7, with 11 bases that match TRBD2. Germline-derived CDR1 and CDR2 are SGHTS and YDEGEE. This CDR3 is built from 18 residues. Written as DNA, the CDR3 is TGTGCCAGCAGCTTGGGGGGCCTAGCGGGAGGCGCCTCCTGCGAGCAATACTTC. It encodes CASSLGGLAGGASCEQYF.

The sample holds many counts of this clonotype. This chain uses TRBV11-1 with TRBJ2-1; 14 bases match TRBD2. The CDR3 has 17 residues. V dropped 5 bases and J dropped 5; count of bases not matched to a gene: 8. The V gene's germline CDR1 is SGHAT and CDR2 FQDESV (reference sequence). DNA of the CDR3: TGTGCCAGCAGCCTGGGACTAGCGGGAGAAGTTGACAATGAGCAGTTCTTC. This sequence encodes CASSLGLAGEVDNEQFF.

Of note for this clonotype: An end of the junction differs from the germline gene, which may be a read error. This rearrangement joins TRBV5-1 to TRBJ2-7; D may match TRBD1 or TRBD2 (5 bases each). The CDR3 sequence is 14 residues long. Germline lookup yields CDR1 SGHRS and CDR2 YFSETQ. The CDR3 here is CASSSGANLYEQYF. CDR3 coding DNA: TGCGCCAGCAGCTCCGGGGCCAACCTCTACGAGCAGTATTTC.

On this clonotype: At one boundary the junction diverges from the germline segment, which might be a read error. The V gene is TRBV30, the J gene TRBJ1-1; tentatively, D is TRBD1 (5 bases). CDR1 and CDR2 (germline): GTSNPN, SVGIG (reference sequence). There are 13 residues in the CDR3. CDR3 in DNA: TGTGCTTGGAGCCTCTTGAAGGGGACTGAAGCTTTCTTT. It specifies CAWSLLKGTEAFF. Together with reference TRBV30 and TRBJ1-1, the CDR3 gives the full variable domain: SQTIHQWPATLVQPVGSPLSLECTVEGTSNPNLYWYRQAAGRGLQLLFYSVGIGQISSEVPQNLSASRPQDRQFILSSKKLLLSDSGFYLCAWSLLKGTEAFFGQGTRLTVV.

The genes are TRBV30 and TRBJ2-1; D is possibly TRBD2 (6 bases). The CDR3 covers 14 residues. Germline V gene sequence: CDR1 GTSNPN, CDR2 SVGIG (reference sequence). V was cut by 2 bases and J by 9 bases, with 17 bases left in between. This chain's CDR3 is CAWSPPLGGSEQFF. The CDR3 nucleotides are TGTGCCTGGAGTCCACCTCTGGGGGGTAGTGAGCAGTTCTTC. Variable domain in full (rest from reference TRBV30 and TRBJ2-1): SQTIHQWPATLVQPVGSPLSLECTVEGTSNPNLYWYRQAAGRGLQLLFYSVGIGQISSEVPQNLSASRPQDRQFILSSKKLLLSDSGFYLCAWSPPLGGSEQFFGPGTRLTVL.

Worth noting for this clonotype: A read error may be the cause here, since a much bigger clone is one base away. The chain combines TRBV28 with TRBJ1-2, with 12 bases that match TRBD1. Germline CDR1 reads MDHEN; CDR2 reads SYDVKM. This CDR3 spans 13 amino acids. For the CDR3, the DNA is TGTGCCAGCAGGCTCGGGACAGGGGGCGGCTGCACCTTC. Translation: CASRLGTGGGCTF.

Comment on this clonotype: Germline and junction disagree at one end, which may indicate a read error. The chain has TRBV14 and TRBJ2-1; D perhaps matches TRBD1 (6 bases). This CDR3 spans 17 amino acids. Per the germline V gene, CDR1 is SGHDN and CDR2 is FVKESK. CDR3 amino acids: CANSQEDQGTRYNEQFF. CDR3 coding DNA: TGTGCCAACAGCCAAGAGGATCAGGGGACAAGGTACAATGAGCAGTTCTTC. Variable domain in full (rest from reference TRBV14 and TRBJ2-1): EAGVTQFPSHSVIEKGQTVTLRCDPISGHDNLYWYRRVMGKEIKFLLHFVKESKQDESGMPNNRFLAERTGGTYSTLKVQPAELEDSGVYFCANSQEDQGTRYNEQFFGPGTRLTVL.

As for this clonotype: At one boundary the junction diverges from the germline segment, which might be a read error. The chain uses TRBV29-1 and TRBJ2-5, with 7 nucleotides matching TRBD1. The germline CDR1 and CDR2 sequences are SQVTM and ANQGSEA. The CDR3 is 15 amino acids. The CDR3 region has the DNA TGCAGCGTTCGGACCAGGGGGAGTTGGGCAGAGACCCGGTACTTC. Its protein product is CSVRTRGSWAETRYF.

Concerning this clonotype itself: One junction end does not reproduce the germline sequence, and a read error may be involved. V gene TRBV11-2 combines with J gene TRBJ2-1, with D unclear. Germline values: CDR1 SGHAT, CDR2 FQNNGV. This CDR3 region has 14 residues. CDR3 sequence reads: CASSLEVVSFEQFF. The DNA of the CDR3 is TGTGCCAGCAGCCTAGAGGTAGTGAGCTTTGAGCAGTTCTTC.

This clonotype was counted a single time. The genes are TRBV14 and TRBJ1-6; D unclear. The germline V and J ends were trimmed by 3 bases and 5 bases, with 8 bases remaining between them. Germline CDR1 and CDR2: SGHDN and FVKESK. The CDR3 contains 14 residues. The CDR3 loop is CASSHSVNNSPLHF. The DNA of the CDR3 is TGTGCCAGCAGCCACTCAGTGAATAATTCACCCCTCCACTTT.

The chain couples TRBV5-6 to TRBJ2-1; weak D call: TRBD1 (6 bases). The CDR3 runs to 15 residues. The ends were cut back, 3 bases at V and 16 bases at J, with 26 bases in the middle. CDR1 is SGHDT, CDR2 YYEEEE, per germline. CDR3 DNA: TGTGCCAGCAGCTGGGGGCTAGATGTCGACAATGAACACTTCTTC. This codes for CASSWGLDVDNEHFF.

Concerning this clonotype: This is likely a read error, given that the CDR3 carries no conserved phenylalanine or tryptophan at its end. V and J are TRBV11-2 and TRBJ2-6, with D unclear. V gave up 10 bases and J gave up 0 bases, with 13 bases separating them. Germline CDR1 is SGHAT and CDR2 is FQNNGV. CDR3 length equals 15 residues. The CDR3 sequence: CATQRPRSGANVLTS. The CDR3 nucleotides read TGTGCCACACAGAGGCCGCGCTCTGGGGCCAACGTCCTGACTTCC.

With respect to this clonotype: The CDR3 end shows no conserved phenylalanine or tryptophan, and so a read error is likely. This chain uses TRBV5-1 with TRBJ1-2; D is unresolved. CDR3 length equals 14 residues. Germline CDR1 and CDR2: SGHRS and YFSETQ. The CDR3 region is CASSLDRVGGGYTI. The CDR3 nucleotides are TGTGCCAGCAGCTTGGATAGGGTGGGCGGCGGCTACACCATC.

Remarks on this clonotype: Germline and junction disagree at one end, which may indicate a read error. The CDR3 DNA reads TGTGCCGGCAGCATAGGAAAGACTAGCGGGGCCTCACAGTTCGGCAATGACCAGTTCTTC. Protein product: CAGSIGKTSGASQFGNDQFF. The V and J genes are TRBV11-1 and TRBJ2-1; 11 bases match TRBD2. Germline V gene lookup returns CDR1 SGHAT and CDR2 FQDESV (reference sequence). This CDR3 is 20 amino acids long.

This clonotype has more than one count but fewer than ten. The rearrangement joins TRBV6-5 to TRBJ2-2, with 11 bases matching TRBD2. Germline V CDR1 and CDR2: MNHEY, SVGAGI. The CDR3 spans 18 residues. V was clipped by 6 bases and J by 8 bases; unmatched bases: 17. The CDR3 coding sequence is TGTGCCAGCAGATTGATCCTCGGTACTAGCGGGAGAGGTGGGGAGCTGTTTTTT. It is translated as CASRLILGTSGRGGELFF.